This passage covers 5 T cell receptor beta chains from one sample sequenced in a study of T-cell memory formation after mild COVID-19. Using its own MiXCR run on the 5' RACE reads, TCRdb lists one record per CDR3 protein. The table includes 200,000 to 250,000 distinct CDR3 sequences, 27% detected once. Sequences were obtained from PBMCs or a T cell subset sorted from them (not recorded which). The source is an adult woman who had mild COVID-19 (a few samples of this study predate the infection). Cell type and time point are not known.

The table lists this clonotype with a few counts. The chain carries TRBV12-3 or TRBV12-4 and TRBJ1-2; D unclear. With 3 bases removed from V and 0 bases from J, the gap between germline ends came to 11 bases. This CDR3 has 15 amino acids. CDR3 DNA sequence: TGTGCCAGCAGTTTGAGGCAGTATACTAACTATGGCTACACCTTC. It specifies CASSLRQYTNYGYTF.

The chain links TRBV4-1 to TRBJ2-1, with 10 bases that match TRBD2. This CDR3 comprises 16 residues. Germline values: CDR1 MGHRA, CDR2 YSYEKL. Trimming removed 3 bases from V and 2 bases from J; junction bases left unmatched: 4. This CDR3 reads CASSQRLAGPYNEQFF. The CDR3 DNA sequence: TGCGCCAGCAGCCAGAGACTAGCGGGTCCCTACAATGAGCAGTTCTTC.

This clonotype was seen more than once but under ten times. The chain is built from TRBV15 and TRBJ2-5, with D maybe TRBD2 (7 bases). V was clipped by 8 bases and J by 5 bases, with 18 bases between them. Looked up from germline, CDR1 is LNHNV and CDR2 is YYDKDF (reference sequence). CDR3 size: 14 residues. CDR3 in amino acids: CATGGGETGETQYF. CDR3 sequence (DNA): TGTGCCACCGGCGGGGGCGAGACGGGGGAGACCCAGTACTTC.

The chain carries TRBV29-1 and TRBJ2-1; 9 positions match TRBD2. Germline-derived CDR1 and CDR2 are SQVTM and ANQGSEA. This CDR3 contains 14 residues. Germline trimming cut 6 bases from V and 8 bases from J; bases unmatched to any gene: 11. CDR3: CSVVRAGGLDEQFF. The CDR3 nucleotides are TGCAGCGTCGTCAGGGCGGGGGGGTTGGATGAGCAGTTCTTC.

This chain links TRBV5-1 with TRBJ1-4; D is possibly TRBD1 (5 bases). From germline, CDR1 is SGHRS and CDR2 YFSETQ. The CDR3 sequence is 14 residues long. V was cut by 4 bases and J by 8 bases, with 15 bases left in between. The CDR3 DNA is TGCGCCAGCAGCCCTGGGACGCCGTCGGAAAAACTGTTTTTT. It is translated as CASSPGTPSEKLFF.